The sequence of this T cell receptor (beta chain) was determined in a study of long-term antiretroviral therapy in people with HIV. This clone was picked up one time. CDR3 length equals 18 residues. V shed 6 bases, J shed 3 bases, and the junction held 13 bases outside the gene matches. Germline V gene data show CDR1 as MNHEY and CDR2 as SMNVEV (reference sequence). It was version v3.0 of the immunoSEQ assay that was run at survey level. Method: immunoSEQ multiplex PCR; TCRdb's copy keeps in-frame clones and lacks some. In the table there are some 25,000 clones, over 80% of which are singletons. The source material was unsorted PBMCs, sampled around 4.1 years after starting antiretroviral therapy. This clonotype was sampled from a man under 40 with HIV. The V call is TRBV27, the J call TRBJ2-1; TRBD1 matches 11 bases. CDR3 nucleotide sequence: TGTGCCAGCAGCTACCACGACCGTGGGACAGGGGGCTACAATGAGCAGTTCTTC. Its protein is CASSYHDRGTGGYNEQFF.